The clone carrying this T cell receptor beta chain occurred many times. Its antigen is not known. One entry per CDR3 protein results from TCRdb running MiXCR on the 5' RACE reads. Among 550,000 to 700,000 distinct CDR3 sequences, roughly 20% were seen once, and the ten largest hold approximately 4.5%. After removal of 6 bases from V and 1 base from J, the junction contained 5 bases not matched to a gene. Germline V gene lookup returns CDR1 DFQATT and CDR2 SNEGSKA (reference sequence). CDR3 length equals 13 residues. This record comes from a study of identical twins. Overall study results and limits: Cord blood's abundant beta clonotypes had fewer insertions, unlike memory repertoires. Twin sharing of out-of-frame TCR alpha was underestimated by models in monozygotic pairs.

This sample was shared with a second study, whose subject was T cells expressing NK-cell markers. Per that paper: There remained a lack of clarity about HCMV specificity of expanded NKG2C+ T cell clones.

This chain joins TRBV20-1 and TRBJ1-1; 7 bases fit TRBD1. The receptor's source is a woman between 18 and 29 years old in good health. Specimen: PBMCs. CDR3 nucleotide sequence: TGCAGTGCCCAGGGACAGCAGAACACTGAAGCTTTCTTT. This gives the protein CSAQGQQNTEAFF.